This T cell receptor (beta chain) appears in the sequencing data of a study of T cell changes during pregnancy in multiple sclerosis. Profiled with immunoSEQ multiplex PCR; TCRdb holds only in-frame clones, not every one. The sample consists of 65,000 to 95,000 clones, about 92% of them appearing once. The material sequenced was peripheral blood, taken after pregnancy. The receptor was derived from a female donor in good health, enrolled as a control in a pregnancy study.

CDR3 coding DNA: TGCGCCAGGACGGGACTAGCGGACTACGAGCAGTACTTC. This encodes CARTGLADYEQYF. The chain joins TRBV10-1 to TRBJ2-7, with 11 bases lining up with TRBD2. The CDR3 loop spans 13 amino acids. V lost 9 bases, J lost 3 bases, and 4 bases stayed unmatched. Germline-derived CDR1 and CDR2 are WNHNN and SYGVQD (reference sequence).